This T cell receptor (beta chain) stems from a study of cytomegalovirus exposure and HLA in healthy donors. Both 60 Vbeta primers and 13 Jbeta primers went into the PCR. The data were produced by immunoSEQ multiplex PCR, yet TCRdb's version contains in-frame clones alone and is incomplete. The repertoire consists of 90,000 to 130,000 clones, with about three quarters occurring once and the leading ten covering 1% to 1.5%. CDR3 length: 17 residues. The germline V gene has CDR1 MGHRA and CDR2 YSYEKL. With V trimmed by 0 bases and J by 2 bases, 8 bases remained unmatched. About this clone itself: The antigen is not known.

Findings and caveats of the study: In a later analysis, productive TCRs from donors in an Asian-associated ancestry cluster reportedly carried fewer N-insertions than the cohort mean. Accurate predictions that matched the HLA-A and HLA-B alleles of most subjects were reportedly made from TCR beta sequences. In vitro testing confirmed three CMV-associated chains as specific for CMV antigens.

This sequence joins TRBV4-1 and TRBJ2-7, with 9 bases identical to TRBD1. This TCR was recovered from a woman aged 25 to 39 in good health and CMV-seronegative. Sequenced input: PBMCs. Here the CDR3 DNA reads TGCGCCAGCAGCCAAGATATCGGGGGGACAGGGCCCTACGAGCAGTACTTC. Its protein is CASSQDIGGTGPYEQYF.